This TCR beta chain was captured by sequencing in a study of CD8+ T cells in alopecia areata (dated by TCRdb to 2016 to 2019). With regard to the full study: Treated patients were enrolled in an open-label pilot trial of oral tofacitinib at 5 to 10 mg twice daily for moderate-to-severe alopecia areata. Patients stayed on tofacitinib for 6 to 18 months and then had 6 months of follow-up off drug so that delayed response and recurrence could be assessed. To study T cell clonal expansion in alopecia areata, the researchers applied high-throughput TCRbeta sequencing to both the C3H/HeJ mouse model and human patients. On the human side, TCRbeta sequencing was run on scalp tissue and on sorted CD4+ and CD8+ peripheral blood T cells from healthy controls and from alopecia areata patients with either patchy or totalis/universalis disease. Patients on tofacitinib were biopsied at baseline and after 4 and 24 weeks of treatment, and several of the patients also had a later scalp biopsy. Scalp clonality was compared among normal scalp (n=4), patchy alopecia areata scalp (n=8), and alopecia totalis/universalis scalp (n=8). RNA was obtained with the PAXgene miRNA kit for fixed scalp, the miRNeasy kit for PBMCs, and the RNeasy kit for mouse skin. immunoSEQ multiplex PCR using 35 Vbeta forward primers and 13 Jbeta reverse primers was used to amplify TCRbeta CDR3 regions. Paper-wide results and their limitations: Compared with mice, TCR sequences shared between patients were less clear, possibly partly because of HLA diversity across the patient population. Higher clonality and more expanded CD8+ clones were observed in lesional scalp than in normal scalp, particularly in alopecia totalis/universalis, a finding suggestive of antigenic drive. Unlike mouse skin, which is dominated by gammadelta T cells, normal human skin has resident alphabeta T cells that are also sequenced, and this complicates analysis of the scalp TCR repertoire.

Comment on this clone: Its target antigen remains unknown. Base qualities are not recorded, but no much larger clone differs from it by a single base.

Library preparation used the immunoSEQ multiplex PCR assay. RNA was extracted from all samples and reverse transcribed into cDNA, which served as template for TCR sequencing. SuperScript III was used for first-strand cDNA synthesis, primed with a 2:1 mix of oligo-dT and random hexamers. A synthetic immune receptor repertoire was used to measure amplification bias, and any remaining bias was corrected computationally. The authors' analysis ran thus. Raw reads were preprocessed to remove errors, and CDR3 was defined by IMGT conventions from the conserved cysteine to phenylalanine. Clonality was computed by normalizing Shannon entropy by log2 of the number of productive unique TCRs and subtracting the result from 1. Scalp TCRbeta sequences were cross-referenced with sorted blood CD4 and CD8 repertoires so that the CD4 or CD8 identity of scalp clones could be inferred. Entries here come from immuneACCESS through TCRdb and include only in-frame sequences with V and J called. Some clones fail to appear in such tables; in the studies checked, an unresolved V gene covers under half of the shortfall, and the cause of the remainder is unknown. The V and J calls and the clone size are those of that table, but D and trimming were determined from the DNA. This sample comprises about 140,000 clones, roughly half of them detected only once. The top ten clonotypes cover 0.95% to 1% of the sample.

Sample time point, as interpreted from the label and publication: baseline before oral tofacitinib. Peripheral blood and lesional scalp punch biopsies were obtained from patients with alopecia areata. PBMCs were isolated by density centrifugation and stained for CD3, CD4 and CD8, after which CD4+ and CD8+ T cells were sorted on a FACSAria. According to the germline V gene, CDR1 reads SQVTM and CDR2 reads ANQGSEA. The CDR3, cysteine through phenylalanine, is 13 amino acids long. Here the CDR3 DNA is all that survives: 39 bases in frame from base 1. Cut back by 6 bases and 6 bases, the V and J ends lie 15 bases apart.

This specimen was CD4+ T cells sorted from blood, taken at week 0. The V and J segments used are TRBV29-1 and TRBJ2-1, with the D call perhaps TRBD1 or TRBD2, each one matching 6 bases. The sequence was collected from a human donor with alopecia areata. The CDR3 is CSVLNGGGNEQFF. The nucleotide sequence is TGCAGCGTACTCAACGGAGGGGGCAATGAGCAGTTCTTC.